Below are 22 T cell receptor beta chains sequenced from a single sample in a study of T cell responses to AZD1222 COVID-19 vaccine. Sequencing was performed with immunoSEQ multiplex PCR; in TCRdb, only in-frame clones are kept and a portion is missing. The repertoire holds 150,000 to 180,000 clones, with around 89% as singletons. The specimen comprised peripheral blood, sampled on day 0 of AZD1222 vaccination. Receptor source: an adult in good health.

The gene calls are TRBV25-1 and TRBJ1-4; D remains unclear. CDR3 size: 12 residues. Germline-derived CDR1 and CDR2 are MGHDK and SYGVNS. The ends were cut back, 4 bases at V and 6 bases at J, with 6 bases in the middle. The CDR3 region has the DNA TGTGCCAGCAGTGGTACTGATGAAAAACTGTTTTTT. This sequence encodes CASSGTDEKLFF.

The chain recombines TRBV5-4 with TRBJ2-7, with D possibly being TRBD1 or TRBD2 (5 bases each). The V gene's germline CDR1 is SGHNT and CDR2 YYREEE (reference sequence). This CDR3 region has 15 residues. Deletions cut 1 base from V and 3 bases from J, with 14 bases between. The CDR3 loop is CASSLPGALGYEQYF. The CDR3 coding sequence is TGTGCCAGCAGCTTGCCCGGGGCGCTGGGCTACGAGCAGTACTTC.

This clone occurred once. The chain couples TRBV5-6 to TRBJ1-6; a possible D gene is TRBD1 (5 bases). The ends were cut back, 0 bases at V and 8 bases at J, with 15 bases in the middle. Per germline, CDR1 SGHDT and CDR2 YYEEEE. The CDR3 runs to 16 residues. The CDR3 sequence is CASSLEIRDLYSPLHF. The CDR3 nucleotides read TGTGCCAGCAGCTTGGAGATTCGGGACCTATATTCACCCCTCCACTTT.

In this sample, this clone turned up once. The chain joins TRBV6-5 to TRBJ2-7, with 7 positions matching TRBD1. Germline CDR1 is MNHEY and CDR2 is SVGAGI. Losses at the gene ends were 5 bases for V and 6 bases for J; bases not matched to a gene: 10. This CDR3 region has 14 residues. The CDR3 is CASSPRDSASEQYF. CDR3 bases: TGTGCCAGCAGTCCCCGGGACAGCGCTTCCGAGCAGTACTTC.

The rearrangement links TRBV19 to TRBJ2-5, with D perhaps TRBD2 (6 bases). This CDR3 region has 13 residues. In germline, CDR1 is LNHDA, CDR2 SQIVND (reference sequence). V lost 3 bases to trimming and J lost 4 bases, with 9 bases between them. Here the CDR3 reads CASSIMGGETQYF. The CDR3 DNA is TGTGCCAGTAGTATTATGGGGGGAGAGACCCAGTACTTC.

This clone was seen more than once but under ten times. Other DNA sequences in this specimen translate into the identical CDR3. The rearrangement joins TRBV9 to TRBJ1-3; D possibly corresponds to TRBD1 (5 bases). The CDR3 loop spans 14 amino acids. Germline V gene lookup returns CDR1 SGDLS and CDR2 YYNGEE. The V end lost 0 bases, the J end lost 1 base, and 5 bases lay between the germline ends. The DNA for the CDR3 is TGTGCCAGCAGCGTAGAGGGGTCTGGAAACACCATATATTTT. It specifies CASSVEGSGNTIYF.

J is TRBJ1-4 and V is TRBV7-2; D perhaps matches TRBD1 (5 bases). The V end lost 3 bases, the J end lost 14 bases, and 16 bases lay between the germline ends. The CDR3 has 13 residues. Per the germline V gene, CDR1 is SGHTA and CDR2 is FQGNSA. The CDR3 bases are TGTGCCAGCAGCTTCGACAGTGAACGTTCCCTGTTTTTT. Residues: CASSFDSERSLFF.

This chain uses TRBV6-5 with TRBJ2-1; the match to TRBD1 covers 7 bases. The J segment lost 0 bases and the V segment lost 6 bases, leaving 5 bases of the junction unmatched. Germline CDR1 reads MNHEY; CDR2 reads SVGAGI. The CDR3 consists of 15 residues. The CDR3 sequence: CASRPGTVSYNEQFF. As DNA, the CDR3 is TGTGCCAGCAGGCCCGGGACAGTCTCCTACAATGAGCAGTTCTTC.

The V and J genes are TRBV28 and TRBJ1-5, with D perhaps TRBD1 (6 bases). CDR1 MDHEN and CDR2 SYDVKM come from the germline V gene. The CDR3 covers 12 residues. Trimming took off 11 bases at V and 5 bases at J, with 13 bases between the two ends. This chain's CDR3 is CASGGADQPQHF. The CDR3 region has the DNA TGTGCCTCGGGGGGGGCTGATCAGCCCCAGCATTTT.

This clone appeared a few times. The chain couples TRBV4-2 to TRBJ2-1, with 8 bases matching TRBD2. This CDR3 comprises 17 residues. CDR1 is LGHNA, CDR2 YNFKEQ, per germline. V lost 3 bases, J lost 2 bases, and 9 bases stayed unmatched. CDR3 in amino acids: CASSQVDGGATYNEQFF. The CDR3 DNA is TGTGCCAGCAGCCAGGTCGACGGGGGGGCCACCTACAATGAGCAGTTCTTC.

The chain links TRBV6-1 to TRBJ1-2; D remains ambiguous. CDR1 MNHNS and CDR2 SASEGT come from the germline V gene. Trimming removed 2 bases from V and 2 bases from J, with 6 bases in between. The CDR3 covers 13 residues. The chain's CDR3 is CASSENWNYGYTF. The CDR3 nucleotides read TGTGCCAGCAGTGAAAACTGGAACTATGGCTACACCTTC.

This chain uses TRBV9 with TRBJ1-3; D is unresolved. Trimming shortened V by 0 bases and J by 0 bases, and 7 bases separated the two germline ends. From germline, CDR1 is SGDLS and CDR2 YYNGEE. This CDR3 has 15 residues. The CDR3 coding sequence is TGTGCCAGCAGCGTAGCAGGCAACTCTGGAAACACCATATATTTT. Protein sequence: CASSVAGNSGNTIYF. Supplemented by reference TRBV9 and TRBJ1-3, the full variable domain reads DSGVTQTPKHLITATGQRVTLRCSPRSGDLSVYWYQQSLDQGLQFLIQYYNGEERAKGNILERFSAQQFPDLHSELNLSSLELGDSALYFCASSVAGNSGNTIYFGEGSWLTVV.

J is TRBJ2-3 and V is TRBV27; D is possibly TRBD2 (6 bases). This CDR3 comprises 16 residues. V shed 5 bases and J shed 6 bases, with 21 bases lying between them. CDR1 and CDR2 from the germline V gene are MNHEY and SMNVEV (reference sequence). CDR3 nucleotide sequence: TGTGCCAGCAGTCCCTCCCTAGGCGGGGCCTTTGATACGCAGTATTTT. Amino acids: CASSPSLGGAFDTQYF.

The chain links TRBV5-1 to TRBJ2-1; 9 bases agree with TRBD2. The germline V gene encodes CDR1 SGHRS and CDR2 YFSETQ. V dropped 7 bases and J dropped 9; count of bases not matched to a gene: 8. The CDR3 has 13 amino acids. CDR3 sequence (DNA): TGCGCCAGCGGGGTAGCGGGGGACGGTGAGCAGTTCTTC. Protein: CASGVAGDGEQFF.

The genes are TRBV27 and TRBJ2-2, with TRBD1 matching 7 bases. V trimming: 1 base; J trimming: 3 bases; junction bases outside the gene matches: 5. The germline CDR1 and CDR2 sequences are MNHEY and SMNVEV (reference sequence). The CDR3 contains 16 residues. CDR3 in DNA: TGTGCCAGCAGTTTATGGGTAGGGGGCCACACCGGGGAGCTGTTTTTT. As protein: CASSLWVGGHTGELFF.

On this clone itself: This specimen includes other DNA sequences encoding the same CDR3. The rearrangement joins TRBV28 to TRBJ1-2, with D maybe TRBD1 (6 bases). CDR1 is MDHEN, CDR2 SYDVKM, per germline. This CDR3 comprises 14 residues. The germline V and J ends were trimmed by 5 bases and 0 bases, with 10 bases remaining between them. The CDR3 DNA follows: TGTGCCAGCAGTCCAGGGACATCTAACTATGGCTACACCTTC. Its protein product is CASSPGTSNYGYTF.

This clone was found once. The rearrangement uses TRBV19 and TRBJ1-1; TRBD1 is a possible D gene (5 bases). CDR1 and CDR2 from the germline V gene are LNHDA and SQIVND (reference sequence). This CDR3 has 15 residues. V was clipped by 4 bases and J by 0 bases, with 12 bases between them. The CDR3 here is CASSKGLGLNTEAFF. The CDR3 DNA reads TGTGCCAGTAGTAAGGGGCTCGGATTGAACACTGAAGCTTTCTTT.

This clone was counted a single time. This chain links TRBV4-2 with TRBJ1-5; D uncertain. The CDR3 is 12 residues long. CDR1 and CDR2 from the germline V gene are LGHNA and YNFKEQ. V shed 3 bases and J shed 3 bases, with 3 bases lying between them. The CDR3 here is CASSQDNQPQHF. The CDR3 DNA sequence: TGTGCCAGCAGCCAGGACAATCAGCCCCAGCATTTT.

V and J are TRBV10-3 and TRBJ2-7, with 10 bases aligning to TRBD1. The CDR3 totals 13 residues. From germline, CDR1 is ENHRY and CDR2 SYGVKD. The ends lost 7 bases at V and 3 bases at J; junction bases unmatched: 3. CDR3 DNA sequence: TGTGCCATCACCGGGACAGGGGACTACGAGCAGTACTTC. Its protein is CAITGTGDYEQYF.

The chain uses TRBV28 and TRBJ2-7; D possibly matches TRBD1 or TRBD2 (5 bases each). V was trimmed by 7 bases and J by 2 bases, leaving 15 bases between them. The germline CDR1 and CDR2 sequences are MDHEN and SYDVKM. The CDR3 loop spans 14 amino acids. This chain's CDR3 is CASTVRGGTYEQYF. CDR3 nucleotides: TGTGCCAGCACCGTGAGGGGTGGCACCTACGAGCAGTACTTC.

The chain uses TRBV28 and TRBJ2-1; TRBD2 agrees at 9 bases. V gave up 7 bases and J gave up 8 bases; unmatched junction bases: 9. CDR3 length equals 14 residues. Germline V gene lookup returns CDR1 MDHEN and CDR2 SYDVKM. The chain's CDR3 is CASKQERGVYEQFF. CDR3 DNA sequence: TGTGCCAGCAAGCAGGAGCGGGGGGTGTATGAGCAGTTCTTC.

V and J are TRBV6-1 and TRBJ1-2; tentative D call: TRBD1 (6 bases). This CDR3 has 15 amino acids. CDR1 and CDR2 (germline): MNHNS, SASEGT. The V end lost 2 bases, the J end lost 0 bases, and 10 bases lay between the germline ends. CDR3 residues: CASSEKDRANYGYTF. The CDR3 DNA reads as TGTGCCAGCAGTGAAAAGGACAGAGCTAACTATGGCTACACCTTC.